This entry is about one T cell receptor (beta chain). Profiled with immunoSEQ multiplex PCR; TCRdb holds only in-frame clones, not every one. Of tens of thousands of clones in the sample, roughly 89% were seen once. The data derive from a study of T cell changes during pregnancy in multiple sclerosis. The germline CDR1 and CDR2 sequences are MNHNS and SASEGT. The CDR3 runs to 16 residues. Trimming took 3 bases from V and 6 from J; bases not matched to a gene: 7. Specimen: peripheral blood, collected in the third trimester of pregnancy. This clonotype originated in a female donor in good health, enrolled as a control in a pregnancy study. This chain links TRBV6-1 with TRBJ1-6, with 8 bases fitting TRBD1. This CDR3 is CASSEQGARSNSPLHF. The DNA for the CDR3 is TGTGCCAGCAGTGAGCAGGGGGCGCGGAGTAATTCACCCCTCCACTTT.